What follows are 23 T cell receptor beta chains derived from one specimen sequenced in a study of blood T cell repertoires in COVID-19 (dated by TCRdb to the early 2020s). The library was produced with the immunoSEQ multiplex PCR assay. In TCRdb, the immuneACCESS table is reduced to in-frame sequences with V and J assigned. These tables do not hold every clone; where another copy was compared, an unresolved V gene accounts for under half, and the others remain unexplained. For this sample the table gives some 300,000 clones, of which about 90% were detected only once. 6.3% of the sample lies in the top ten. Sequenced input: peripheral blood. All receptors come from a woman in her forties or fifties with COVID-19, enrolled during active disease.

The chain carries TRBV20-1 and TRBJ2-3; D uncertain. CDR1 is DFQATT, CDR2 SNEGSKA, per germline (reference sequence). The length of the CDR3 is 13 residues. Trimming stripped 3 bases from V and 0 bases from J, with 7 bases between. The CDR3 region is CSASSGSTDTQYF. The CDR3 DNA is TGCAGTGCTAGTTCCGGTAGCACAGATACGCAGTATTTT.

The chain combines TRBV27 with TRBJ2-7, with 10 bases matching TRBD2. The trim removed 6 bases at V and 3 bases at J, leaving 11 bases unmatched. The CDR3 contains 16 residues. The V gene's germline CDR1 is MNHEY and CDR2 SMNVEV (reference sequence). The CDR3 region has the DNA TGTGCCAGCAGGACGGACCGGACTAGCGGAGGCTACGAGCAGTACTTC. Its protein product is CASRTDRTSGGYEQYF.

The CDR3 spells CASRTGFTNSPLHF. The CDR3 bases are TGTGCCAGTCGAACAGGGTTTACGAATTCACCCCTCCACTTT. The chain uses TRBV19 and TRBJ1-6, with D perhaps matching TRBD1 (6 bases). Germline V lookup: CDR1 LNHDA, CDR2 SQIVND (reference sequence). There are 14 residues in the CDR3. V lost 8 bases and J 7 bases, leaving 15 bases between the germline ends.

This sequence joins TRBV30 and TRBJ2-7; 9 nucleotides match TRBD1. J lost 3 bases, V lost 4 bases, and 7 bases had no gene match. The V gene's germline CDR1 is GTSNPN and CDR2 SVGIG (reference sequence). The CDR3 contains 14 residues. DNA for the CDR3: TGTGCCTGGAAGAGGGGACAGGGTGTCTACGAGCAGTACTTC. Amino acids: CAWKRGQGVYEQYF.

The genes are TRBV4-3 and TRBJ2-7; perhaps TRBD2 as D (6 bases). The CDR3 consists of 13 residues. The germline V and J ends were trimmed by 1 base and 6 bases, with 10 bases remaining between them. The V gene's germline CDR1 is LGHNA and CDR2 YSLEER. The CDR3 DNA is TGCGCCAGCAGCCAAGTTCGGGGAGGCGAGCAGTACTTC. Its translation: CASSQVRGGEQYF.

DNA of the CDR3: TGTGCCAGCAGCTTCGGGATCCAGGGGGCTGGAAACACCATATATTTT. It translates to CASSFGIQGAGNTIYF. The rearrangement joins TRBV5-6 to TRBJ1-3, with 7 bases lining up with TRBD1. Trimming at V came to 2 bases and at J to 2 bases, leaving 7 bases not matched to a gene. The CDR3 loop spans 16 amino acids. Germline loops: CDR1 SGHDT, CDR2 YYEEEE.

DNA for the CDR3: TGCGCCAGCAGCCAAGTGAATGGGGCCATACGCGGCCCAGATACGCAGTATTTT. Its translation: CASSQVNGAIRGPDTQYF. The chain combines TRBV4-1 with TRBJ2-3, with D possibly TRBD1 on 5 matching bases. Trimming pared 1 base from V and 4 bases from J, leaving 21 bases between. The CDR3 covers 18 residues. Per germline, CDR1 MGHRA and CDR2 YSYEKL.

The V call is TRBV11-2, the J call TRBJ2-5, with 8 nucleotides matching TRBD2. V trimming: 5 bases; J trimming: 5 bases; junction bases outside the gene matches: 7. The germline V gene encodes CDR1 SGHAT and CDR2 FQNNGV. The CDR3 has 14 amino acids. The DNA of the CDR3 is TGTGCCAGCAGCATGAGACTAGCGTGGGAGACCCAGTACTTC. Protein: CASSMRLAWETQYF.

This clone was counted a single time. The chain joins TRBV29-1 to TRBJ1-5; TRBD1 matches at 10 bases. CDR1 is SQVTM, CDR2 ANQGSEA, per germline. CDR3 size: 15 residues. V lost 4 bases and J lost 5; bases outside the gene matches: 8. CDR3 region: CSVAIGTGVHQPQHF. The CDR3 DNA reads as TGCAGCGTTGCTATCGGGACAGGGGTTCATCAGCCCCAGCATTTT. Using reference TRBV29-1 and TRBJ1-5 for the parts outside the CDR3, the full variable domain is SAVISQKPSRDICQRGTSLTIQCQVDSQVTMMFWYRQQPGQSLTLIATANQGSEATYESGFVIDKFPISRPNLTFSTLTVSNMSPEDSSIYLCSVAIGTGVHQPQHFGDGTRLSIL.

This clone is categorized as medium-sized. The chain combines TRBV5-1 with TRBJ2-6; D is perhaps TRBD1 (5 bases). Trimming stripped 4 bases from V and 3 bases from J, with 11 bases between. Germline lookup yields CDR1 SGHRS and CDR2 YFSETQ. The CDR3 is 15 residues long. The CDR3 sequence is CASSPGSYGANVLTF. Written as DNA, the CDR3 is TGCGCCAGCAGCCCAGGGTCCTATGGGGCCAACGTCCTGACTTTC.

The genes are TRBV4-2 and TRBJ2-5, with 10 bases aligning to TRBD2. The germline CDR1 and CDR2 sequences are LGHNA and YNFKEQ. V was clipped by 3 bases and J by 2 bases; unmatched bases: 6. The CDR3 has 16 amino acids. The CDR3 region is CASSQPTSGSQETQYF. CDR3 in DNA: TGTGCCAGCAGCCAGCCGACTAGCGGGTCACAAGAGACCCAGTACTTC.

The chain is built from TRBV27 and TRBJ2-1; TRBD2 is a possible D gene (6 bases). CDR1 MNHEY and CDR2 SMNVEV come from the germline V gene (reference sequence). Trimming cost V 7 bases and J 2 bases, with 15 bases left between them. CDR3 length equals 15 residues. The CDR3 region is CASTALTSPYNEQFF. The CDR3 DNA is TGTGCCAGCACCGCCCTAACTAGCCCCTACAATGAGCAGTTCTTC.

The J gene is TRBJ2-5, the V gene TRBV6-6, with D perhaps matching TRBD1 (6 bases). V lost 4 bases and J 1 base, leaving 10 bases between the germline ends. CDR1 MNHNY and CDR2 SVGAGI come from the germline V gene (reference sequence). This CDR3 has 14 amino acids. In DNA form, the CDR3 reads TGTGCCAGCAGTTCACGGGACATCCAAGAGACCCAGTACTTC. This gives the protein CASSSRDIQETQYF.

The chain joins TRBV3-1 (or the pseudogene TRBV3-2) to TRBJ2-7; 12 bases align to TRBD2. Germline V CDR1 and CDR2: LGHDT, YNNKEL (reference sequence). J lost 4 bases, V lost 0 bases, and 4 bases had no gene match. The CDR3 loop spans 16 amino acids. The CDR3 coding sequence is TGTGCCAGCAGCCAAGAAAGGGGACTAGCGGGTTACGAGCAGTACTTC. Amino acids: CASSQERGLAGYEQYF.

V usage is TRBV11-3 and J usage is TRBJ2-5; D is unresolved. CDR1 and CDR2 (germline): SGHNT, YENEEA. This CDR3 has 13 amino acids. The V end was cut by 5 bases, the J end by 1 base, with 8 bases between. CDR3 residues: CASSVTIQETQYF. CDR3 coding DNA: TGTGCCAGCAGCGTTACAATCCAAGAGACCCAGTACTTC.

DNA for the CDR3: TGTGCCAGCAGCTTACGGGGGACAGGGGGCTACGAGCAGTACTTC. Translation gives CASSLRGTGGYEQYF. The gene calls are TRBV7-9 and TRBJ2-7; 11 bases align to TRBD1. The CDR3 has 15 residues. The J segment lost 3 bases and the V segment lost 2 bases, leaving 3 bases of the junction unmatched. The germline CDR1 and CDR2 sequences are SEHNR and FQNEAQ (reference sequence).

In DNA form, the CDR3 reads TGCAGCGCCAACCTTTCACCGGTTCTGGGCTACACCTTC. It yields the protein CSANLSPVLGYTF. The gene calls are TRBV29-1 and TRBJ1-2; D unresolved. V lost 7 bases to trimming and J lost 8 bases, with 20 bases between them. This CDR3 comprises 13 residues. The germline gives CDR1 SQVTM, CDR2 ANQGSEA.

This chain uses TRBV24-1 with TRBJ2-7; 9 nucleotides align to TRBD2. V shed 5 bases, J shed 0 bases, and the junction held 10 bases outside the gene matches. Germline-derived CDR1 and CDR2 are KGHDR and SFDVKD. There are 17 residues in the CDR3. For the CDR3, the DNA is TGTGCCACCAGTGGACTCGGACTAGCGTTGAGCTCCTACGAGCAGTACTTC. Protein sequence: CATSGLGLALSSYEQYF.

V and J are TRBV5-1 and TRBJ2-6, with a weak D call TRBD2 (6 bases). The CDR3 consists of 16 residues. V was trimmed by 5 bases and J by 0 bases, leaving 12 bases between them. Germline CDR1 and CDR2: SGHRS and YFSETQ. CDR3 nucleotides: TGCGCCAGCAGAAGGGACTCCCCCTCTGGGGCCAACGTCCTGACTTTC. As protein: CASRRDSPSGANVLTF.

The rearrangement joins TRBV30 to TRBJ2-1; the D is unclear. Trimming removed 3 bases at V and 1 base at J, with 7 bases between. CDR1 is GTSNPN, CDR2 SVGIG, per germline (reference sequence). The CDR3 loop spans 13 amino acids. CDR3 region: CAWREQSYNEQFF. In DNA, the CDR3 is TGTGCCTGGAGGGAGCAGTCCTACAATGAGCAGTTCTTC.

The chain uses TRBV7-9 and TRBJ2-7; D is ambiguous. Trimming stripped 4 bases from V and 3 bases from J, with 13 bases between. The germline V gene encodes CDR1 SEHNR and CDR2 FQNEAQ (reference sequence). CDR3 length equals 14 residues. The CDR3, as DNA: TGTGCCAGCAGCTCAAGTACTAACCACTACGAGCAGTACTTC. It codes for CASSSSTNHYEQYF.

As regards this clone: This sample also contains other DNA sequences that code for the same CDR3. The chain recombines TRBV19 with TRBJ2-3; D not resolved. The germline V gene has CDR1 LNHDA and CDR2 SQIVND (reference sequence). The CDR3 loop spans 14 amino acids. Trimming cost V 1 base and J 2 bases, with 7 bases left between them. The CDR3 loop reads CASSIGLSTDTQYF. CDR3 DNA: TGTGCCAGTAGTATAGGGCTTTCCACAGATACGCAGTATTTT.

The V and J genes are TRBV3-1 (or the pseudogene TRBV3-2) and TRBJ2-2; TRBD2 matches 10 bases. Trimming removed 4 bases from V and 8 bases from J; junction bases left unmatched: 7. Germline CDR1 reads LGHDT; CDR2 reads YNNKEL (reference sequence). The CDR3 sequence is 15 residues long. CDR3 residues: CASSPTSGPEGELFF. CDR3 nucleotides: TGTGCCAGCAGCCCGACTAGCGGGCCTGAAGGGGAGCTGTTTTTT.